The rows below give T cell receptor beta chains drawn from one sample of a study of T cells after yellow fever vaccination. MiXCR, applied by TCRdb to the 5' RACE reads, yields one record per CDR3 protein. The sample yields under 200,000 distinct CDR3 sequences, approximately 11% seen once. Sequenced here: CD8+ T cells sorted from PBMCs, sampled 15 days after the yellow fever booster vaccination. Receptors were obtained from a man aged 18 to 29 who received the YFV17D yellow fever vaccine. The CDR3 runs from the conserved cysteine through the conserved F or W. Each record gives: clone size, V gene, J gene, D gene, CDR3 DNA, CDR3 protein. D genes are given only for firm matches. Clone size is stated in some rows and not others, as once, few, many or a class when expanded.

size: few
V: TRBV7-3
J: TRBJ2-3
D: TRBD2
DNA: TGTGCCAGCAGCTTATTTCGGACTAGTGCAGATACGCAGTATTTT
CDR3: CASSLFRTSADTQYF

size: few
V: TRBV4-1
J: TRBJ1-1
D: -
DNA: TGCGCCAGCAGTCGAGATCGGACAGCGATGAACACTGAAGCTTTCTTT
CDR3: CASSRDRTAMNTEAFF

size: -
V: TRBV5-4
J: TRBJ2-5
D: -
DNA: TGTGCCAGCAGCTTAGGACTACAAGAGTACTTC
CDR3: CASSLGLQEYF

size: -
V: TRBV6-2/TRBV6-3
J: TRBJ1-5
D: TRBD1
DNA: TGTGCCAGCAGTGGACAGGGGCTTAAGAATCAGCCCCAGCATTTT
CDR3: CASSGQGLKNQPQHF

size: -
V: TRBV20-1
J: TRBJ2-7
D: TRBD1
DNA: TGCAGTGCTAGAGGAAGACAGGGGGCAGGCTACGAGCAGTACTTC
CDR3: CSARGRQGAGYEQYF

size: few
V: TRBV30
J: TRBJ1-2
D: -
DNA: TGTGCCTGGAGCCAGGCGACAGCGAGAAACTATGGCTACACCTTC
CDR3: CAWSQATARNYGYTF

size: few
V: TRBV29-1
J: TRBJ2-5
D: -
DNA: TGCAGCTCTTTCGGGGGCGGAGGGACCCAGTACTTC
CDR3: CSSFGGGGTQYF

size: few
V: TRBV20-1
J: TRBJ2-7
D: -
DNA: TGCAGTGCTCCTAACGAGCAGTACTTC
CDR3: CSAPNEQYF

size: many
V: TRBV5-1
J: TRBJ2-1
D: TRBD2
DNA: TGCGCCAGCAGCTTGGGTAGCGGGGGGGCCTCCGATCAGAATGAGCAGTTCTTC
CDR3: CASSLGSGGASDQNEQFF

size: few
V: TRBV4-2
J: TRBJ1-1
D: -
DNA: TGTGCCAGCAGCCCGAGGGTTGCCACTGAAGCTTTCTTT
CDR3: CASSPRVATEAFF

size: -
V: TRBV4-2
J: TRBJ2-1
D: -
DNA: TGTGCCAGCAGCCAAGAAGGTATCGTCGGAGGTGAGCAGTTCTTC
CDR3: CASSQEGIVGGEQFF

size: few
V: TRBV15
J: TRBJ1-2
D: -
DNA: TGTGCCACCAGCAGGGCGACGGGAGGCGGCTACACCTTC
CDR3: CATSRATGGGYTF

size: many
V: TRBV12-3/TRBV12-4
J: TRBJ1-2
D: -
DNA: TGTGCCAGCAGTTTCCCGGGAGGTGGGCATGGCTACACCTTC
CDR3: CASSFPGGGHGYTF

size: -
V: TRBV6-5
J: TRBJ2-7
D: -
DNA: TGTGCCAGCAGTTACCTACAGACCGCCAACTACGAGCAGTACTTC
CDR3: CASSYLQTANYEQYF

size: few
V: TRBV19
J: TRBJ1-1
D: -
DNA: TGTGCCAGTAGTATCCAGGGACAGAACACTGAAGCTTTCTTT
CDR3: CASSIQGQNTEAFF

size: -
V: TRBV9
J: TRBJ1-4
D: -
DNA: TGTGCCAGCAGCGTAGATTTTACGGCCTATGAAAAACTGTTTTTT
CDR3: CASSVDFTAYEKLFF

size: few
V: TRBV9
J: TRBJ2-1
D: -
DNA: TGTGCCAGCAGCGTAAGGCCCACAGGGATCGATGACAATGAGCAGTTCTTC
CDR3: CASSVRPTGIDDNEQFF

size: few
V: TRBV20-1
J: TRBJ1-1
D: -
DNA: TGCAGTGCTAGGCCTGAAGCTTTCTTT
CDR3: CSARPEAFF

size: -
V: TRBV12-3/TRBV12-4
J: TRBJ1-5
D: TRBD1
DNA: TGTGCCAGCAGTACAGACAGGGCGGGGGATCAGCCCCAGCATTTT
CDR3: CASSTDRAGDQPQHF

size: many
V: TRBV6-5
J: TRBJ2-6
D: -
DNA: TGTGCCAGCAGTTCTCACGTTTCTGGGGCCAACGTCCTGACTTTC
CDR3: CASSSHVSGANVLTF

size: few
V: TRBV4-1
J: TRBJ1-1
D: -
DNA: TGCGCCAGCAGCGGGGTCGCGGTAGGGGAGGTAGCTTTCTTT
CDR3: CASSGVAVGEVAFF

size: many
V: TRBV4-1
J: TRBJ2-1
D: -
DNA: TGCGCCAGCAGCCACCCAAACGGGCCCGAGCAGTTCTTC
CDR3: CASSHPNGPEQFF

size: few
V: TRBV6-2/TRBV6-3
J: TRBJ1-5
D: -
DNA: TGTGCCAGCAGTTACATGGGCAATCAGCCCCAGCATTTT
CDR3: CASSYMGNQPQHF

size: -
V: TRBV7-9
J: TRBJ1-1
D: -
DNA: TGTGCCAGCAGCTTAGAGGGGGAGGCTGAAGCTTTCTTT
CDR3: CASSLEGEAEAFF

size: -
V: TRBV19
J: TRBJ2-4
D: -
DNA: TGTGCCAGTAGTATCTGGGCAGGGACTCCGCGGGACATTCAGTACTTC
CDR3: CASSIWAGTPRDIQYF

size: -
V: TRBV5-6
J: TRBJ2-2
D: -
DNA: TGTGCCAGCAGCTTGGGAAGCGCGAACACCGGGGAGCTGTTTTTT
CDR3: CASSLGSANTGELFF

size: many
V: TRBV4-1
J: TRBJ2-5
D: -
DNA: TGCGCCAGCAGCCCCTCCGGGGGAAGGGGAGAGACCCAGTACTTC
CDR3: CASSPSGGRGETQYF

size: -
V: TRBV28
J: TRBJ1-5
D: -
DNA: TGTGCCAGCGCGCTGCTGGGGCGAAGCAATCAGCCCCAGCATTTT
CDR3: CASALLGRSNQPQHF

size: few
V: TRBV29-1
J: TRBJ1-2
D: TRBD1
DNA: TGCAGCGTTGAAGATCATGACAGGGCCGGTGGCTACACCTTC
CDR3: CSVEDHDRAGGYTF

size: many
V: TRBV12-5
J: TRBJ1-2
D: -
DNA: TGTGCTAGTGGTTTGTTTGCAGGGGATAACTATGGCTACACCTTC
CDR3: CASGLFAGDNYGYTF

size: few
V: TRBV5-5
J: TRBJ1-4
D: -
DNA: TGTGCCAGCAGCTTGGTGGCAGGGGACGAAAAACTGTTTTTT
CDR3: CASSLVAGDEKLFF

size: -
V: TRBV6-5
J: TRBJ2-3
D: TRBD2
DNA: TGTGCCAGCAGTCCCTTCGCGGGGGGCCCTCGAGATACGCAGTATTTT
CDR3: CASSPFAGGPRDTQYF

size: few
V: TRBV19
J: TRBJ2-6
D: -
DNA: TGTGCCAGTTCTACAGCAGAAACTGGGGCCAACGTCCTGACTTTC
CDR3: CASSTAETGANVLTF

size: -
V: TRBV9
J: TRBJ2-5
D: TRBD1
DNA: TGTGCCAGCAGCGTTGGACAGGGCCAAGAGACCCAGTACTTC
CDR3: CASSVGQGQETQYF

size: few
V: TRBV12-3/TRBV12-4
J: TRBJ2-7
D: TRBD2
DNA: TGTGCCAGCAGTTTGCGGGGGAACTCCTACGAGCAGTACTTC
CDR3: CASSLRGNSYEQYF

size: -
V: TRBV20-1
J: TRBJ1-2
D: -
DNA: TGCAGTGCTAGTGGCCAGGCCCGTAACTATGGCTACACCTTC
CDR3: CSASGQARNYGYTF

size: -
V: TRBV9
J: TRBJ2-1
D: TRBD2
DNA: TGTGCCAGCAGCGTAGCGGGGGGGGGATACAATGAGCAGTTCTTC
CDR3: CASSVAGGGYNEQFF

size: many
V: TRBV11-2
J: TRBJ2-3
D: -
DNA: TGTGCCAGCAGCCCCCGGAACACAGATACGCAGTATTTT
CDR3: CASSPRNTDTQYF

size: -
V: TRBV4-1
J: TRBJ2-7
D: -
DNA: TGCGCCAGCAGCCCTAACCGGGTCTACGAGCAGTACTTC
CDR3: CASSPNRVYEQYF

size: -
V: TRBV19
J: TRBJ1-5
D: -
DNA: TGTGCCAGCAGACAGGTAAATCAGCCCCAGCATTTT
CDR3: CASRQVNQPQHF